The next 32 T cell receptor beta chains were all read from a single sample in a study of T and B cells in COVID-19 patients. BIOMED2 TRB-A/B primer pools were used in multiplex TRB PCR. TCRdb recomputed calls from the multiplex PCR reads with MiXCR, one row per CDR3 protein. The profile shows over 9,500 distinct CDR3 sequences, approximately 29% of them singletons. Blood genomic DNA input for TRB amplification was 250-500 ng. Sample: blood. These receptor sequences come from a human donor who had recovered from COVID-19.

This clonotype counts as medium-sized (0.01 to 0.1%). V usage is TRBV19 and J usage is TRBJ2-5, with D unresolved. The CDR3 runs to 15 residues. Germline V lookup: CDR1 LNHDA, CDR2 SQIVND (reference sequence). V was cut by 5 bases and J by 1 base, with 14 bases left in between. In DNA form, the CDR3 reads TGTGCCAGTAGTGCTCGACCTTTCAGCCAAGAGACCCAGTACTTC. Encoded protein: CASSARPFSQETQYF.

Details on this clonotype: Possible read error: a much larger clone is one base away. The CDR3 is CASSHRGYYGYTF. CDR3 in DNA: TGTGCCAGCAGTCATCGGGGGTACTATGGCTACACCTTC. V and J are TRBV11-3 and TRBJ1-2, with a tentative D call TRBD1 (5 bases). This CDR3 has 13 residues. V was trimmed by 6 bases and J by 3 bases, leaving 11 bases between them. Germline V gene sequence: CDR1 SGHNT, CDR2 YENEEA.

This chain uses TRBV12-3 or TRBV12-4 with TRBJ2-3; 8 bases are shared with TRBD2. V was clipped by 4 bases and J by 3 bases; unmatched bases: 3. The CDR3 has 14 amino acids. In DNA form, the CDR3 reads TGTGCCAGCAGTTGGAGCGGGAGAACAGATACGCAGTATTTT. It yields the protein CASSWSGRTDTQYF.

The chain uses TRBV6-1 and TRBJ2-7; no firm D call. The V gene lost 5 bases and the J gene lost 9 bases, with 14 bases spanning the gap. Germline CDR1 MNHNS, CDR2 SASEGT. The CDR3 covers 12 residues. The CDR3 DNA follows: TGTGCCAGCAGTTTTAGAGCCGCCGCGCAGTACTTC. The encoded protein is CASSFRAAAQYF.

The genes are TRBV6-5 and TRBJ2-2; a weak D match, TRBD2 (7 bases). This CDR3 region has 14 residues. CDR1 and CDR2 from the germline V gene are MNHEY and SVGAGI. The V gene lost 2 bases and the J gene lost 6 bases, with 10 bases spanning the gap. The CDR3 sequence is CASSYQGRAGELFF. The CDR3 nucleotides are TGTGCCAGCAGTTACCAGGGGAGGGCCGGGGAGCTGTTTTTT.

The chain is built from TRBV2 and TRBJ2-1, with D possibly TRBD1 on 5 matching bases. The CDR3 is made up of 13 amino acids. Deletions cut 8 bases from V and 3 bases from J, with 11 bases between. Germline values: CDR1 SNHLY, CDR2 FYNNEI. The CDR3 reads CASSGQSYNEQFF. Written as DNA, the CDR3 is TGTGCCAGCTCCGGACAAAGCTACAATGAGCAGTTCTTC. Supplemented by reference TRBV2 and TRBJ2-1, the full variable domain reads EPEVTQTPSHQVTQMGQEVILRCVPISNHLYFYWYRQILGQKVEFLVSFYNNEISEKSEIFDDQFSVERPDGSNFTLKIRSTKLEDSAMYFCASSGQSYNEQFFGPGTRLTVL.

This clonotype occurred a few times. V and J are TRBV7-2 and TRBJ2-5; D is possibly TRBD1 or TRBD2 (6 bases each). Germline V CDR1 and CDR2: SGHTA, FQGNSA. The CDR3 consists of 19 residues. V shed 1 base and J shed 1 base, with 22 bases lying between them. The CDR3, as DNA: TGTGCCAGCAGCTTAGGCCGACGGGGGCTGGGGGGAATCCAAGAGACCCAGTACTTC. Protein: CASSLGRRGLGGIQETQYF.

Notes on this clonotype: The conserved phenylalanine or tryptophan is not found at the CDR3 terminus, so this likely reflects a read error. The DNA is omitted, as the CDR3 cannot be located on it reliably, and the CDR3 follows TCRdb's listing. The rearrangement uses TRBV6-2 or TRBV6-3 and TRBJ2-7; the D call in the table, TRBD1, was not verified against the DNA. The CDR3 has 10 residues if both end residues are counted. From germline, CDR1 is MNHEY and CDR2 SVGEGT. CDR3 amino acids: CASSYPLPGG.

CDR3 sequence reads: CASSFVTDTQYF. The CDR3 DNA reads TGTGCCAGCAGTTTCGTTACAGATACGCAGTATTTT. The chain has TRBV28 and TRBJ2-3, with D hard to call. CDR1 and CDR2 (germline): MDHEN, SYDVKM. CDR3 length equals 12 residues. Trimming removed 3 bases at V and 3 bases at J, with 4 bases between.

This clonotype is medium-sized in the sample. This sequence joins TRBV19 and TRBJ2-3; D may match TRBD1 or TRBD2 (5 bases each). This CDR3 has 17 residues. V was pared by 6 bases and J by 2 bases, with 21 bases between. CDR1 and CDR2 from the germline V gene are LNHDA and SQIVND (reference sequence). This chain's CDR3 is CASSISSTGGNTDTQYF. CDR3 in DNA: TGTGCCAGTAGCATAAGCTCTACAGGAGGAAACACAGATACGCAGTATTTT. Filled out from reference TRBV19 and TRBJ2-3, the complete variable domain reads DGGITQSPKYLFRKEGQNVTLSCEQNLNHDAMYWYRQDPGQGLRLIYYSQIVNDFQKGDIAEGYSVSREKKESFPLTVTSAQKNPTAFYLCASSISSTGGNTDTQYFGPGTRLTVL.

This clonotype counts as medium-sized. V usage is TRBV18 and J usage is TRBJ2-1, with 8 positions matching TRBD2. CDR3 length: 15 amino acids. With V trimmed by 2 bases and J by 8 bases, 8 bases remained unmatched. Germline loops: CDR1 KGHSH, CDR2 LQKENI. CDR3 amino acids: CASSPSGGSLDEQFF. The CDR3 nucleotides are TGTGCCAGCTCACCATCGGGAGGGTCCTTGGATGAGCAGTTCTTC.

The V gene is TRBV19, the J gene TRBJ2-3; 10 bases are shared with TRBD1. Germline V gene lookup returns CDR1 LNHDA and CDR2 SQIVND (reference sequence). The CDR3 spans 15 residues. J lost 4 bases, V lost 9 bases, and 10 bases had no gene match. In DNA form, the CDR3 reads TGTGCCAGGTACCGGGACAGGGGAACAGCAGATACGCAGTATTTT. Its translation: CARYRDRGTADTQYF.

This clonotype is medium-sized (0.01 to 0.1%) within its sample. The genes are TRBV11-1 and TRBJ2-3, with 8 bases lining up with TRBD1. The CDR3 is 14 residues long. Germline trimming cut 4 bases from V and 5 bases from J; bases unmatched to any gene: 5. CDR1 SGHAT and CDR2 FQDESV come from the germline V gene (reference sequence). Written as DNA, the CDR3 is TGTGCCAGCAGCTCAGGGGGCGGTGGAGATACGCAGTATTTT. It encodes CASSSGGGGDTQYF.

For this clonotype: A junction boundary mismatches the germline segment, possibly from a read error. The V call is TRBV5-5, the J call TRBJ2-7; TRBD2 matches 11 bases. Germline V gives CDR1 SGHKS, CDR2 YYEKEE (reference sequence). CDR3 length: 12 residues. CDR3 sequence reads: CASKLAGDEQYF. The DNA for the CDR3 is TGCGCCAGCAAACTAGCGGGAGACGAGCAGTACTTC.

The CDR3 spells CASSLGQGGSTDTQYF. CDR3 in DNA: TGTGCCAGCAGCTTAGGACAGGGGGGTAGCACAGATACGCAGTATTTT. The chain joins TRBV7-6 to TRBJ2-3; 9 positions agree with TRBD1. Germline loops: CDR1 SGHVS, CDR2 FNYEAQ. This CDR3 has 16 amino acids. The trim removed 1 base at V and 0 bases at J, leaving 2 bases unmatched. Using reference TRBV7-6 and TRBJ2-3 for the parts outside the CDR3, the full variable domain is GAGVSQSPRYKVTKRGQDVALRCDPISGHVSLYWYRQALGQGPEFLTYFNYEAQQDKSGLPNDRFSAERPEGSISTLTIQRTEQRDSAMYRCASSLGQGGSTDTQYFGPGTRLTVL.

This clonotype was seen a few times. The chain recombines TRBV30 with TRBJ1-2; D is uncertain. CDR1 and CDR2 from the germline V gene are GTSNPN and SVGIG (reference sequence). This CDR3 spans 13 amino acids. Trimming shortened V by 4 bases and J by 9 bases, and 18 bases separated the two germline ends. CDR3 region: CAWNYLEATSYTF. In DNA form, the CDR3 reads TGTGCCTGGAATTATTTGGAGGCGACGAGCTACACCTTC. The full variable domain, its missing parts supplied by reference TRBV30 and TRBJ1-2, is SQTIHQWPATLVQPVGSPLSLECTVEGTSNPNLYWYRQAAGRGLQLLFYSVGIGQISSEVPQNLSASRPQDRQFILSSKKLLLSDSGFYLCAWNYLEATSYTFGSGTRLTVV.

This clonotype came up a few times. The rearrangement uses TRBV6-5 and TRBJ1-1; TRBD1 might be the D (6 bases). The V gene lost 6 bases and the J gene lost 8 bases, with 10 bases spanning the gap. Germline V gives CDR1 MNHEY, CDR2 SVGAGI. The CDR3 covers 11 residues. The CDR3 DNA is TGTGCCAGCAGCGATGGGACAGAAGCTTTCTTT. Its protein product is CASSDGTEAFF.

This clonotype occurred a few times. The gene calls are TRBV5-1 and TRBJ2-7, with 12 bases lining up with TRBD1. J lost 1 base, V lost 0 bases, and 2 bases had no gene match. Germline lookup yields CDR1 SGHRS and CDR2 YFSETQ. The CDR3 is made up of 16 amino acids. CDR3 nucleotides: TGCGCCAGCAGCTTGGGGGGACAGGGGGCATCCTACGAGCAGTACGTC. Amino acids: CASSLGGQGASYEQYV.

This sequence joins TRBV6-5 and TRBJ1-4; 7 nucleotides align to TRBD1. The junction had 12 bases not matched to a gene; V was cut back by 6 bases and J by 8 bases. The CDR3 totals 15 residues. Looked up from germline, CDR1 is MNHEY and CDR2 is SVGAGI. The CDR3 bases are TGTGCCAGCAGAACAGACAGGGCTCCGGGGGAAAAACTGTTTTTT. Translated, it gives CASRTDRAPGEKLFF.

The chain couples TRBV19 to TRBJ2-2, with 8 positions matching TRBD2. Germline CDR1 and CDR2: LNHDA and SQIVND (reference sequence). The V gene end was trimmed by 7 bases and the J gene end by 4 bases; junction bases not matched to a gene: 8. The CDR3 sequence is 15 residues long. The CDR3 reads CASTEVGRGTGELFF. CDR3 bases: TGTGCCAGTACCGAGGTCGGGAGGGGCACCGGGGAGCTGTTTTTT.

This clonotype is medium-sized within its sample. The chain is built from TRBV18 and TRBJ2-3, with a weak D call TRBD1 (5 bases). The V gene lost 2 bases and the J gene lost 4 bases, with 10 bases spanning the gap. CDR1 and CDR2 (germline): KGHSH, LQKENI. The CDR3 is made up of 14 amino acids. The CDR3 here is CASSPYRPPDTQYF. In DNA form, the CDR3 reads TGTGCCAGCTCACCATACAGGCCCCCAGATACGCAGTATTTT.

By share of the sample, this clonotype is medium-sized. This chain links TRBV11-3 with TRBJ2-3; 14 nucleotides align to TRBD2. This CDR3 is 18 amino acids long. Germline trimming cut 1 base from V and 5 bases from J; bases unmatched to any gene: 8. Germline V gene sequence: CDR1 SGHNT, CDR2 YENEEA. DNA for the CDR3: TGTGCCAGCAGCTTAGCAACTTGGGGGACTAGCGGGAGAGATACGCAGTATTTT. It yields the protein CASSLATWGTSGRDTQYF.

The chain couples TRBV15 to TRBJ2-3; the D gene is possibly TRBD2 (7 bases). The CDR3 consists of 18 residues. V lost 2 bases, J lost 2 bases, and 20 bases lay in between. Looked up from germline, CDR1 is LNHNV and CDR2 is YYDKDF (reference sequence). CDR3: CATSRTKGGGRDTDTQYF. The CDR3 DNA reads TGTGCCACCAGCAGAACGAAAGGGGGGGGGAGGGACACAGATACGCAGTATTTT.

This clonotype came up a few times. The chain uses TRBV18 and TRBJ1-2; 8 positions match TRBD1. Per germline, CDR1 KGHSH and CDR2 LQKENI. CDR3 length equals 14 residues. With 3 bases clipped from V and 7 bases from J, the junction kept 7 bases outside the gene matches. CDR3 region: CASSPTDRDSGYTF. The CDR3 DNA reads TGTGCCAGCTCACCTACGGACAGGGACAGTGGCTACACCTTC. The full variable domain, in which reference TRBV18 and TRBJ1-2 provide the parts outside the CDR3, is NAGVMQNPRHLVRRRGQEARLRCSPMKGHSHVYWYRQLPEEGLKFMVYLQKENIIDESGMPKERFSAEFPKEGPSILRIQQVVRGDSAAYFCASSPTDRDSGYTFGSGTRLTVV.

This clonotype was seen only a few times. The chain joins TRBV4-3 to TRBJ2-7; unclear D gene. The CDR3 covers 15 residues. V lost 4 bases and J 1 base, leaving 14 bases between the germline ends. CDR1 and CDR2 from the germline V gene are LGHNA and YSLEER. The CDR3 DNA reads as TGCGCCAGCAGCCCCCGACCGACGGTATCCTACGAGCAGTACTTC. Translation gives CASSPRPTVSYEQYF.

The rearrangement uses TRBV6-1 and TRBJ2-1; 9 bases agree with TRBD1. Trimming took 7 bases from V and 10 from J; bases not matched to a gene: 14. This CDR3 is 15 amino acids long. CDR1 MNHNS and CDR2 SASEGT come from the germline V gene. In nucleotides, the CDR3 is TGTGCCAGCAAAGAAGGACAGGGGAAAACCTACGAGCAGTTCTTC. This sequence encodes CASKEGQGKTYEQFF.

This clonotype was found a few times. The J gene is TRBJ1-2, the V gene TRBV12-3 or TRBV12-4; D may be TRBD1 (5 bases). With 2 bases removed from V and 14 bases from J, the gap between germline ends came to 24 bases. This CDR3 is 15 amino acids long. CDR3 in DNA: TGTGCCAGCAGTTTATATGGTTTGTTCGGGGGAAGGAGAACCTTC. Amino acids: CASSLYGLFGGRRTF.

This clonotype was counted at least ten times. The CDR3 loop reads CAWSSGTGYEQYV. In DNA, the CDR3 is TGTGCCTGGAGTTCTGGGACAGGCTACGAGCAGTACGTC. This chain connects TRBV30 to TRBJ2-7, with 8 bases aligning to TRBD1. With 2 bases clipped from V and 3 bases from J, the junction kept 3 bases outside the gene matches. The CDR3 has 13 residues. CDR1 and CDR2 from the germline V gene are GTSNPN and SVGIG (reference sequence).

About this clonotype itself: The DNA is left out, because the CDR3 cannot be placed on it with certainty; the CDR3 is given as TCRdb lists it. The chain has TRBV7-5 and TRBJ2-2; the D call TRBD2 from the table was never checked on the DNA. TRBV7-5 is a documented pseudogene. The CDR3 length is 21 residues, termini included. The CDR3 here is CISVPAAYVGLAGPGTGELFF.

This clonotype has more than one count but fewer than ten. The V call is TRBV7-2, the J call TRBJ2-5; D not resolved. The CDR3 runs to 13 residues. V was clipped by 3 bases and J by 1 base, with 6 bases between them. Germline CDR1 reads SGHTA; CDR2 reads FQGNSA. CDR3 nucleotides: TGTGCCAGCAGCTTCGACTTCCAAGAGACCCAGTACTTC. Residues: CASSFDFQETQYF. Together with reference TRBV7-2 and TRBJ2-5, the CDR3 gives the full variable domain: GAGVSQSPSNKVTEKGKDVELRCDPISGHTALYWYRQSLGQGLEFLIYFQGNSAPDKSGLPSDRFSAERTGGSVSTLTIQRTQQEDSAVYLCASSFDFQETQYFGPGTRLLVL.

There are a few counts of this clonotype. The genes are TRBV7-2 and TRBJ1-6; no definite D call. Germline V gives CDR1 SGHTA, CDR2 FQGNSA. The CDR3 is 14 residues long. Trimming pared 1 base from V and 7 bases from J, leaving 8 bases between. The CDR3 spells CASSLGTENSPLHF. DNA of the CDR3: TGTGCCAGCAGCTTAGGAACAGAAAATTCACCCCTCCACTTT.

The chain has TRBV7-2 and TRBJ1-1; D gene unclear. Per germline, CDR1 SGHTA and CDR2 FQGNSA. The CDR3 is made up of 12 amino acids. The V gene lost 5 bases and the J gene lost 9 bases, with 13 bases spanning the gap. The CDR3 is CASSLGVGQAFF. The CDR3 nucleotides are TGTGCCAGCAGCCTTGGGGTAGGGCAAGCTTTCTTT.